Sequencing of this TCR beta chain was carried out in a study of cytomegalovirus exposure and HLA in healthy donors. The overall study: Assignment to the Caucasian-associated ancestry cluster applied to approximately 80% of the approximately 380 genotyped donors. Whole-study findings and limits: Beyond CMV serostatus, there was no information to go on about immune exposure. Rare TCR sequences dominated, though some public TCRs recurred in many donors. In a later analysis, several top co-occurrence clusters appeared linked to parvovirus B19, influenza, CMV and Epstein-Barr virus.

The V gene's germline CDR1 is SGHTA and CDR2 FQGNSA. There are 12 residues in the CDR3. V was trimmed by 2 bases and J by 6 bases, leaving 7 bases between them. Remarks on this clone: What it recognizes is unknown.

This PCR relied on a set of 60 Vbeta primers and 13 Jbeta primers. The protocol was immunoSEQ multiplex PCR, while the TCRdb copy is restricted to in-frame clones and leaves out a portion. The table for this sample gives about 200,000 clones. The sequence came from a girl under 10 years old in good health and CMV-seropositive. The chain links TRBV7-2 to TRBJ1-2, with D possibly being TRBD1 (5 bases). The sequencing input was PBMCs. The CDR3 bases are TGTGCCAGCAGCTTATCAGGGCATGGCTACACCTTC. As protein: CASSLSGHGYTF.